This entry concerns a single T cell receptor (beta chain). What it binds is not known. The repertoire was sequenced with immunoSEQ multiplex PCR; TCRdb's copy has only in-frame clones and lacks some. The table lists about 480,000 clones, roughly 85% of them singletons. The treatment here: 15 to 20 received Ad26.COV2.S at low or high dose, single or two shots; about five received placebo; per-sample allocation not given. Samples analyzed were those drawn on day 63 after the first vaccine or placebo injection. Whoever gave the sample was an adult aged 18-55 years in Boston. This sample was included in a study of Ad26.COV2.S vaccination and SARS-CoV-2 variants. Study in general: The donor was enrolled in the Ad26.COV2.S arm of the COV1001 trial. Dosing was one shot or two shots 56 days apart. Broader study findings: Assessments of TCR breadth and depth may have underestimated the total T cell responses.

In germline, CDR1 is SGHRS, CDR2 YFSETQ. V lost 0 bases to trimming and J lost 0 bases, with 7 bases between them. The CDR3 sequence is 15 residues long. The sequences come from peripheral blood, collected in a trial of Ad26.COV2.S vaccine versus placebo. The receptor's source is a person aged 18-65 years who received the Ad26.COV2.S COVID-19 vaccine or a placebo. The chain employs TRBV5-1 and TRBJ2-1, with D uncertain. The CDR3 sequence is CASSLDSFSYNEQFF. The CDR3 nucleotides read TGCGCCAGCAGCTTGGACTCATTCTCCTACAATGAGCAGTTCTTC.